The 5 T cell receptor beta chains given below trace back to one sample, sequenced in a study of T cell clones after liver transplantation. Repertoires were generated with immunoSEQ multiplex PCR, while TCRdb's copy carries only in-frame clones and drops some. The sample lists around 100,000 clones, about 86% occurring once. Sample: CD4+ T cells from blood, taken around 50 months after liver transplant. These receptors were obtained from a human patient who received a liver transplant. The T cells may come from the graft donor.

The chain links TRBV19 to TRBJ1-2; 10 bases line up with TRBD1. V dropped 5 bases and J dropped 8; count of bases not matched to a gene: 14. Germline V gives CDR1 LNHDA, CDR2 SQIVND (reference sequence). The CDR3 loop spans 16 amino acids. The CDR3 is CASSEPGTGALGGYTF. The CDR3 DNA sequence: TGTGCCAGTAGTGAACCCGGGACAGGGGCCCTCGGAGGCTACACCTTC.

The chain recombines TRBV18 with TRBJ2-7; TRBD2 agrees at 14 bases. Losses at the gene ends were 6 bases for V and 6 bases for J; bases not matched to a gene: 10. Germline V CDR1 and CDR2: KGHSH, LQKENI. The CDR3 has 16 residues. DNA of the CDR3: TGTGCCAGCTCCCAGGGACTAGCGGGAGAAAAGGTCGAGCAGTACTTC. This gives the protein CASSQGLAGEKVEQYF.

The J gene is TRBJ2-1, the V gene TRBV5-4, with 9 bases lining up with TRBD2. The V and J ends lost 5 bases and 4 bases, in that order; junction bases with no gene match: 7. This CDR3 has 15 residues. Germline values: CDR1 SGHNT, CDR2 YYREEE (reference sequence). CDR3 amino acids: CASRSSGGDYNEQFF. The CDR3 coding sequence is TGTGCCAGCAGGAGTAGCGGGGGCGATTACAATGAGCAGTTCTTC.

The chain has TRBV4-2 and TRBJ2-1, with 11 bases matching TRBD2. Germline V gene lookup returns CDR1 LGHNA and CDR2 YNFKEQ. This CDR3 spans 17 amino acids. V dropped 1 base and J dropped 2; count of bases not matched to a gene: 4. For the CDR3, the DNA is TGTGCCAGCAGCCAAGGGGGGACTAGCGGCACCTACAATGAGCAGTTCTTC. Translation gives CASSQGGTSGTYNEQFF.

The chain carries TRBV9 and TRBJ2-7; D perhaps matches TRBD1 (7 bases). The germline V and J ends were trimmed by 1 base and 2 bases, with 13 bases remaining between them. The germline CDR1 and CDR2 sequences are SGDLS and YYNGEE. The length of the CDR3 is 15 residues. CDR3 nucleotide sequence: TGTGCCAGCAGCGTAAGGGGGGACAGTCCCTACGAGCAGTACTTC. Protein sequence: CASSVRGDSPYEQYF.